Listed here are 10 T cell receptor beta chains from one sample, sequenced in a study of T cells in Graves' hyperthyroidism and ophthalmopathy. TCR beta CDR3 region amplification was performed from RNA transcripts. Researchers ran a first-round RT-PCR on the TCR CDR3 using the HTBI primer set. TCRdb itself ran the multiplex PCR reads through MiXCR, one entry per CDR3 protein. Among over 200,000 distinct CDR3 sequences listed, roughly 15% were seen once. The source material was blood. Source of these receptors: a woman aged 40 to 50 with Graves' hyperthyroidism that later progressed to Graves' ophthalmopathy.

Worth noting for this clonotype: One base away lies a much larger clone, so this may be a sequencing read error. This sequence joins TRBV20-1 and TRBJ1-1; D unresolved. The CDR3 is 14 residues long. Germline CDR1 and CDR2: DFQATT and SNEGSKA (reference sequence). The CDR3 protein is CSATIFALAPEGFF. The CDR3 region has the DNA TGCAGTGCTACCATTTTCGCGCTTGCTCCTGAAGGTTTCTTT.

The J gene is TRBJ1-4, the V gene TRBV5-1; D not resolved. This CDR3 region has 15 residues. Germline CDR1 reads SGHRS; CDR2 reads YFSETQ. V was cut by 4 bases and J by 7 bases, with 17 bases left in between. CDR3 DNA sequence: TGCGCCAGCAGCCGAGTGGCGGCGCCCGGTGAAAAACTGTTTTTT. As protein: CASSRVAAPGEKLFF.

The V and J genes are TRBV18 and TRBJ1-3; TRBD1 is a possible D gene (5 bases). Per the germline V gene, CDR1 is KGHSH and CDR2 is LQKENI. The V gene lost 2 bases and the J gene lost 0 bases, with 14 bases spanning the gap. The CDR3 totals 17 residues. CDR3 loop: CASSPFSGRNSGNTIYF. The CDR3 DNA sequence: TGTGCCAGCTCACCATTTTCGGGACGGAACTCTGGAAACACCATATATTTT. The entire variable domain, with the rest obtained from reference TRBV18 and TRBJ1-3, is as follows: NAGVMQNPRHLVRRRGQEARLRCSPMKGHSHVYWYRQLPEEGLKFMVYLQKENIIDESGMPKERFSAEFPKEGPSILRIQQVVRGDSAAYFCASSPFSGRNSGNTIYFGEGSWLTVV.

This clonotype was observed at least ten times. The V gene is TRBV7-2, the J gene TRBJ2-7; 10 bases map to TRBD1. This CDR3 is 17 amino acids long. In germline, CDR1 is SGHTA, CDR2 FQGNSA. V shed 5 bases, J shed 3 bases, and the junction held 13 bases outside the gene matches. In DNA, the CDR3 is TGTGCCAGCAGCAGAACGGGGACAGGGGAACTACGCTACGAGCAGTACTTC. Its protein is CASSRTGTGELRYEQYF.

This clonotype was seen repeatedly, ten times or more. The V and J genes are TRBV7-3 and TRBJ2-1; 9 bases line up with TRBD2. Germline V gene sequence: CDR1 SGHTA, CDR2 FQGTGA. The CDR3 runs 15 residues. V trimming: 4 bases; J trimming: 7 bases; junction bases outside the gene matches: 8. DNA of the CDR3: TGTGCCAGCAGCTCCTCCCGGACTAGCGATAATGAGCAGTTCTTC. This encodes CASSSSRTSDNEQFF.

The V gene is TRBV30, the J gene TRBJ1-2; D is possibly TRBD1 (5 bases). Trimming took 3 bases from V and 8 from J, leaving 10 bases between them. Germline V gives CDR1 GTSNPN, CDR2 SVGIG (reference sequence). CDR3 size: 11 residues. In DNA, the CDR3 is TGTGCCTGGAGGGGGGACTCGGGCTACACCTTC. Its protein product is CAWRGDSGYTF. Combining the CDR3 with reference TRBV30 and TRBJ1-2 gives the whole variable domain SQTIHQWPATLVQPVGSPLSLECTVEGTSNPNLYWYRQAAGRGLQLLFYSVGIGQISSEVPQNLSASRPQDRQFILSSKKLLLSDSGFYLCAWRGDSGYTFGSGTRLTVV.

The chain carries TRBV6-5 and TRBJ2-5, with 9 bases aligning to TRBD1. Germline CDR1 reads MNHEY; CDR2 reads SVGAGI. V gave up 2 bases and J gave up 5 bases; unmatched junction bases: 6. The CDR3 is 15 amino acids. The CDR3 DNA follows: TGTGCCAGCAGTTACGGACAGGGGAGAACGGAGACCCAGTACTTC. Encoded protein: CASSYGQGRTETQYF.

The chain combines TRBV3-1 with TRBJ2-5; 9 bases line up with TRBD1. The CDR3 runs 16 residues. Germline V CDR1 and CDR2: LGHDT, YNNKEL (reference sequence). V lost 1 base and J lost 5; bases outside the gene matches: 8. The CDR3 reads CASSQVYRGRLETQYF. Written as DNA, the CDR3 is TGTGCCAGCAGCCAAGTCTACAGGGGGCGCTTGGAGACCCAGTACTTC.

The sample holds many counts of this clonotype. The rearrangement joins TRBV19 to TRBJ2-2; D ambiguous. The germline gives CDR1 LNHDA, CDR2 SQIVND (reference sequence). This CDR3 contains 11 residues. V gave up 7 bases and J gave up 2 bases, with 2 bases separating them. The CDR3 sequence is CASTNTGELFF. CDR3 in DNA: TGTGCCAGTACCAACACCGGGGAGCTGTTTTTT.

This chain connects TRBV30 to TRBJ2-1; D is tentatively TRBD1 or TRBD2 (5 bases each). Between the trimmed V and J ends, which lost 5 bases and 15 bases, there was a span of 17 bases. The CDR3 totals 11 residues. The germline gives CDR1 GTSNPN, CDR2 SVGIG (reference sequence). CDR3 loop: CAWAAGDRGFF. In DNA form, the CDR3 reads TGTGCCTGGGCAGCCGGGGACCGAGGGTTCTTC.